A single T cell receptor beta chain is shown here with its context. V lost 4 bases, J lost 0 bases, and 16 bases lay in between. Germline V gene lookup returns CDR1 SGHRS and CDR2 YFSETQ. The CDR3 has 16 residues. The cohort comprised adults aged roughly 18 to 95 years residing in approximately 25 US areas. The data belong to a study of blood T cell repertoires in COVID-19. Study summary: Samples came from the United States, Italy and Spain, spanning acute and convalescent COVID-19. PBMCs, B-cell-depleted T cells, or T cells provided the cDNA or gDNA that made up the material.

As processed by the authors: Amplified reference gene primers provided the basis for estimating nucleated cell counts. Here immunoSEQ multiplex PCR was the method, and the copy in TCRdb shows in-frame clones only, minus some. The V and J calls and clone size are taken from that table; D and trimming were inferred from the DNA. The table includes about 300,000 clones, 70% to 90% detected once. This chain uses TRBV5-1 with TRBJ1-1; possible D gene TRBD1, 6 bases. Sequenced sample: PBMCs or T cells enriched from blood (not recorded which). The receptor's source is a man aged 25 to 40 who had recovered from COVID-19. The CDR3 protein is CASSPARGELNTEAFF. CDR3 sequence (DNA): TGCGCCAGCAGCCCGGCCAGGGGAGAGCTGAACACTGAAGCTTTCTTT.